These 10 T cell receptor beta chains came from one sample sequenced in a study of T cells in Graves' hyperthyroidism and ophthalmopathy. The CDR3 regions of TCR beta were amplified from RNA transcripts. The primer set for the first-round RT-PCR of the TCR CDR3 was HTBI. A single record per CDR3 protein comes from TCRdb applying MiXCR to the multiplex PCR reads. The sample shows 300,000 to 450,000 distinct CDR3 sequences, roughly 14% of them seen only once. Input material: blood. Receptors originate from a woman in her 30s with Graves' ophthalmopathy.

This clonotype appeared many times. The chain couples TRBV29-1 to TRBJ1-1; possibly TRBD1 for D (5 bases). CDR1 is SQVTM and CDR2 is ANQGSEA in the germline V gene. The CDR3 sequence is 12 residues long. The V and J ends lost 6 bases and 6 bases respectively, with 14 bases between them. CDR3 region: CSVQGAAAEAFF. The CDR3 DNA reads TGCAGCGTCCAGGGAGCTGCGGCTGAAGCTTTCTTT.

Ten or more counts support this clonotype. The chain combines TRBV6-1 with TRBJ1-6, with D perhaps matching TRBD1 (5 bases). CDR1 is MNHNS and CDR2 is SASEGT in the germline V gene. CDR3 length equals 13 residues. V lost 8 bases, J lost 7 bases, and 12 bases lay in between. The CDR3 DNA reads TGTGCCAGCTCGGCGGGGGAAAATTCACCCCTCCACTTT. Amino acid sequence: CASSAGENSPLHF.

At least ten counts were recorded for this clonotype. The chain couples TRBV2 to TRBJ2-5; D possibly corresponds to TRBD1 (5 bases). Germline V gives CDR1 SNHLY, CDR2 FYNNEI. The CDR3 has 12 residues. V was cut by 7 bases and J by 0 bases, with 6 bases left in between. The CDR3 sequence: CASKTDQETQYF. In DNA form, the CDR3 reads TGTGCCAGCAAGACAGACCAAGAGACCCAGTACTTC.

The chain links TRBV12-3 or TRBV12-4 to TRBJ2-1, with 14 bases fitting TRBD2. J was trimmed by 10 bases and V by 6 bases; bases with no gene match: 8. The CDR3 consists of 15 residues. CDR3 amino acids: CASRKGTSGGWEQFF. The CDR3 DNA reads as TGTGCCAGCAGAAAAGGGACTAGCGGGGGTTGGGAGCAGTTCTTC.

Comment on this clonotype: With a much larger clone just one base away, this may be a read error. As the CDR3 is not closed by the conserved phenylalanine or tryptophan, this likely results from a read error. The J gene is TRBJ2-3, the V gene TRBV29-1, with D uncertain. From germline, CDR1 is SQVTM and CDR2 ANQGSEA. The CDR3 length is 11 residues. The CDR3 DNA follows: TGCAGCCTTGAGATACTAGATACGCAGTATCTT. Translated: CSLEILDTQYL.

This clonotype has ten or more counts. The chain is built from TRBV7-9 and TRBJ2-1; 11 bases are shared with TRBD1. The length of the CDR3 is 16 residues. Germline CDR1 SEHNR, CDR2 FQNEAQ (reference sequence). J was trimmed by 7 bases and V by 5 bases; bases with no gene match: 10. The CDR3 DNA sequence: TGTGCCAGCAGCCTGGGACAGGGGGTAACCCTAAATGAGCAGTTCTTC. Translated: CASSLGQGVTLNEQFF.

This clonotype was observed at least ten times. The chain recombines TRBV11-2 with TRBJ1-6, with unresolved D. The CDR3 has 15 amino acids. V lost 5 bases and J 0 bases, leaving 8 bases between the germline ends. The germline CDR1 and CDR2 sequences are SGHAT and FQNNGV. The CDR3 spells CASSPGSSYNSPLHF. CDR3 bases: TGTGCCAGCAGCCCGGGGTCCTCCTATAATTCACCCCTCCACTTT.

This clonotype was recorded many times. V gene TRBV6-1 combines with J gene TRBJ2-5; 8 nucleotides match TRBD2. Germline trimming cut 5 bases from V and 4 bases from J; bases unmatched to any gene: 12. CDR1 is MNHNS and CDR2 is SASEGT in the germline V gene. The CDR3 is 16 amino acids. This CDR3 reads CASSSILAGSVETQYF. CDR3 in DNA: TGTGCCAGCAGTTCCATCTTAGCGGGGAGCGTAGAGACCCAGTACTTC.

This clonotype was observed a handful of times. The J gene is TRBJ2-3, the V gene TRBV29-1; D uncertain. The V and J ends lost 6 bases and 6 bases respectively, with 16 bases between them. This CDR3 spans 13 amino acids. Germline CDR1 and CDR2: SQVTM and ANQGSEA. The CDR3 loop reads CSVRLHSLDTQYF. The CDR3 nucleotides read TGCAGCGTCCGACTCCACTCACTGGATACGCAGTATTTT.

This clonotype was counted ten times or more. The chain carries TRBV28 and TRBJ1-1; a possible D gene is TRBD1 (6 bases). This CDR3 comprises 10 residues. The germline V gene encodes CDR1 MDHEN and CDR2 SYDVKM. V lost 5 bases and J 11 bases, leaving 9 bases between the germline ends. CDR3 in amino acids: CASSGGPAFF. The CDR3 DNA reads as TGTGCCAGCAGTGGGGGCCCGGCTTTCTTT.